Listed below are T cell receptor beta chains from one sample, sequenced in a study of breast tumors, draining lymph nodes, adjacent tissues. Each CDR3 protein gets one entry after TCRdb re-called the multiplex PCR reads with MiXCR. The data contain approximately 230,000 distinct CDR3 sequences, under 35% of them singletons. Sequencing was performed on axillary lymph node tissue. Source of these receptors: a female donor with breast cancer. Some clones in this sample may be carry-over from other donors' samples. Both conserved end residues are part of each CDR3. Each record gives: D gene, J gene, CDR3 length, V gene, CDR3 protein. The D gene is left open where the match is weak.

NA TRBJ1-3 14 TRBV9 CASSVVGGANTIYF
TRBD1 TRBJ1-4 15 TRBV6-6 CASSYGDRGREKLFF
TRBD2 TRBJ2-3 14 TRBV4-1 CASSHTAGSDTQYF
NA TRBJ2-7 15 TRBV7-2 CASSLDPAEAYEQYF
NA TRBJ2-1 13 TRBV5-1 CASSFRDRYEQFF
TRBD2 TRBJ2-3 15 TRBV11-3 CASSSGLAATDTQYF
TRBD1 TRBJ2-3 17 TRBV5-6 CASSSTGTGVGRDTQYF
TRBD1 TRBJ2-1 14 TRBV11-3 CASSGRDSYNEQFF
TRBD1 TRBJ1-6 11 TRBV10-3 CAIQGGKTLHF
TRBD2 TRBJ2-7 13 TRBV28 CASIPGGRAEQYF
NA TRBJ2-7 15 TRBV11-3 CASSPRRAASYEQYF
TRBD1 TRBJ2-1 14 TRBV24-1 CAAVRGQYYNEQFF
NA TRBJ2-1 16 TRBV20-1 CSASSRGASSYNEQFF
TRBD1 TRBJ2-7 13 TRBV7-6 CALGQLVSYEQYF
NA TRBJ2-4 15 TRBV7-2 CASSNRLGSKNIQYF
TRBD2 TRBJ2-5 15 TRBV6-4 CASSAIAGGQKTQYF
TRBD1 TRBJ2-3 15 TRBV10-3 CAISPGQGASDTQYF
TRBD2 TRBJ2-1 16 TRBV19 CASSMLAGASNNEQFF
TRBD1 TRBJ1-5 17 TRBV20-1 CSASTGTGDWGNQPQHF
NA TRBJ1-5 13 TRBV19 CASSIGPNQPQHF
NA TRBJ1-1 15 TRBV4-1 CASSQVRPPGVEAFF
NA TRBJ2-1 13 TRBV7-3 CASSPPSYNEQFF
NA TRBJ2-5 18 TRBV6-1 CASSEWDLPRDSARAQYF
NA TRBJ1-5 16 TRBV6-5 CASSHPGDRCNQPQHF
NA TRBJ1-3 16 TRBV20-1 CSATPPDRPSGNTIYF
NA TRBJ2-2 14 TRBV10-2 CAIGRRANTGELFF
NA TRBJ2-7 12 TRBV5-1 CASSSGFYEQYF
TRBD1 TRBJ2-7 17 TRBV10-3 CASSSRAGQGFSYEQYF
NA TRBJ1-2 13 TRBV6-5 CASSSGRAYGYTF
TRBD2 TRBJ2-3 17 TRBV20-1 CSASNYFTSGETDTQYF
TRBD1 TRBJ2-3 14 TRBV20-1 CSASRGMSTDTQYF
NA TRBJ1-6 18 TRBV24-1 CATSDPTSRASGSSPLHF
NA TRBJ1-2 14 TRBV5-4 CASSLERVNYGYTF
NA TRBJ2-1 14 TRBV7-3 CASSFTRTYNEQFF
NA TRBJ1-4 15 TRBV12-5 CASGIGRRDNEKLFF
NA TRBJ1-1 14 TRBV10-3 CASRKRTEDSEAFF
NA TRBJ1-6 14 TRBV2 CASSPFRDNSPLHF
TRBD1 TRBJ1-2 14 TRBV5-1 CASSLDRGDYGYTF
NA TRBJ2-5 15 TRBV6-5 CASSHSRLGGETQYF
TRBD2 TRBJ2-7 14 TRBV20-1 CSAPIGLAGEEQYF
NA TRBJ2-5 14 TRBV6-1 CASSEGGGTETQYF